These 21 T cell receptor beta chains originate from one sample sequenced in a study of cytomegalovirus exposure and HLA in healthy donors. This PCR relied on a set of 60 Vbeta primers and 13 Jbeta primers. Clones were sequenced by immunoSEQ multiplex PCR, and TCRdb holds only the in-frame ones, with some missing. The repertoire holds about 200,000 clones, with approximately 81% as singletons. Sequencing input: PBMCs. These receptors were obtained from a man aged 25 to 40 in good health and CMV-seronegative.

The chain joins TRBV5-1 to TRBJ2-5; D is ambiguous. CDR1 is SGHRS, CDR2 YFSETQ, per germline. V lost 0 bases and J lost 4, with 4 bases in between. CDR3 length: 12 residues. The CDR3 reads CASSLELETQYF. CDR3 nucleotide sequence: TGCGCCAGCAGCTTGGAGCTAGAGACCCAGTACTTC. Filled out from reference TRBV5-1 and TRBJ2-5, the complete variable domain reads KAGVTQTPRYLIKTRGQQVTLSCSPISGHRSVSWYQQTPGQGLQFLFEYFSETQRNKGNFPGRFSGRQFSNSRSEMNVSTLELGDSALYLCASSLELETQYFGPGTRLLVL.

The rearrangement uses TRBV6-4 and TRBJ1-5; 9 nucleotides match TRBD1. Trimming cost V 7 bases and J 1 base; bases outside gene matches: 5. There are 15 residues in the CDR3. The V gene's germline CDR1 is MRHNA and CDR2 SNTAGT. The CDR3 loop is CASTRDRESNQPQHF. DNA of the CDR3: TGTGCCAGCACCAGGGACAGGGAAAGCAATCAGCCCCAGCATTTT.

The chain joins TRBV29-1 to TRBJ2-5, with TRBD2 identical over 9 bases. V dropped 6 bases and J dropped 2; count of bases not matched to a gene: 7. CDR3 size: 14 residues. In germline, CDR1 is SQVTM, CDR2 ANQGSEA. The CDR3 coding sequence is TGCAGCGTGGCGGGGGGGCCGGTACAAGAGACCCAGTACTTC. This gives the protein CSVAGGPVQETQYF.

The CDR3 sequence: CASSVSGTSGYNEQFF. The CDR3 DNA reads TGTGCCAGCAGTGTAAGCGGGACTAGCGGTTACAATGAGCAGTTCTTC. The chain combines TRBV6-1 with TRBJ2-1; 11 bases are a match to TRBD2. The germline V gene encodes CDR1 MNHNS and CDR2 SASEGT. The CDR3 sequence is 16 residues long. V shed 4 bases and J 4 bases; nucleotides not matched to a gene: 6.

In nucleotides, the CDR3 is TGTGCCAGCAGCCTGACTAGCGCCAACCAAAACAATGAGCAGTTCTTC. Amino acid sequence: CASSLTSANQNNEQFF. The chain carries TRBV9 and TRBJ2-1, with TRBD2 matching 8 bases. CDR3 length: 16 amino acids. J lost 5 bases, V lost 4 bases, and 11 bases had no gene match. Germline CDR1 reads SGDLS; CDR2 reads YYNGEE.

The chain joins TRBV5-1 to TRBJ1-1; 12 bases align to TRBD1. The length of the CDR3 is 16 residues. V lost 4 bases, J lost 4 bases, and 8 bases stayed unmatched. Germline CDR1 and CDR2: SGHRS and YFSETQ. Here the CDR3 DNA reads TGCGCCAGCAGCCCCGGGACAGGGGGCCACGGCACTGAAGCTTTCTTT. This gives the protein CASSPGTGGHGTEAFF.

The chain carries TRBV7-3 and TRBJ1-2, with TRBD1 identical over 9 bases. Germline V gene lookup returns CDR1 SGHTA and CDR2 FQGTGA. There are 13 residues in the CDR3. V lost 3 bases to trimming and J lost 8 bases; unmatched junction nucleotides: 4. CDR3 sequence reads: CASSLDRGGGYTF. The CDR3 DNA sequence: TGTGCCAGCAGCTTGGACAGGGGAGGGGGCTACACCTTC.

The chain uses TRBV6-5 and TRBJ1-2; D possibly corresponds to TRBD1 (5 bases). Germline CDR1 is MNHEY and CDR2 is SVGAGI. The CDR3 is 15 residues long. The ends were cut back, 0 bases at V and 6 bases at J, with 14 bases in the middle. The CDR3 region is CASSYSRKGLNGYTF. The CDR3 DNA is TGTGCCAGCAGTTACTCGCGTAAGGGGCTCAATGGCTACACCTTC.

Judged by abundance, this clone is medium-sized. The chain recombines TRBV7-9 with TRBJ2-5, with 7 bases fitting TRBD1. V was pared by 2 bases and J by 5 bases, with 5 bases of the junction left unmatched. This CDR3 has 14 amino acids. Germline V lookup: CDR1 SEHNR, CDR2 FQNEAQ (reference sequence). DNA for the CDR3: TGTGCCAGCAGCTTAAGGGGGCAGGCCGAGACCCAGTACTTC. Its translation: CASSLRGQAETQYF.

This clone was seen more than once but under ten times. The chain couples TRBV4-2 to TRBJ1-1; no reliable D call. V was pared by 0 bases and J by 5 bases, with 13 bases between. In germline, CDR1 is LGHNA, CDR2 YNFKEQ. The CDR3 length is 15 residues. CDR3: CASSQESGGWTEAFF. CDR3 coding DNA: TGTGCCAGCAGCCAAGAAAGTGGCGGTTGGACTGAAGCTTTCTTT.

The chain recombines TRBV4-2 with TRBJ2-7; D unclear. Germline values: CDR1 LGHNA, CDR2 YNFKEQ. This CDR3 contains 14 residues. Trimming removed 3 bases from V and 0 bases from J, with 9 bases in between. CDR3 nucleotide sequence: TGTGCCAGCAGCCAGGCCGTAAGCTCCTACGAGCAGTACTTC. This codes for CASSQAVSSYEQYF.

This chain links TRBV7-3 with TRBJ2-7; 13 bases map to TRBD2. The CDR3 runs 15 residues. From germline, CDR1 is SGHTA and CDR2 FQGTGA. With 3 bases clipped from V and 7 bases from J, the junction kept 6 bases outside the gene matches. For the CDR3, the DNA is TGTGCCAGCAGCTTGCTCGGACTAGCGGGGGATGAGCAGTACTTC. Amino acids: CASSLLGLAGDEQYF.

J is TRBJ2-7 and V is TRBV5-6; D is unclear. V lost 4 bases and J lost 5, with 10 bases in between. This CDR3 region has 12 residues. Germline V CDR1 and CDR2: SGHDT, YYEEEE. The CDR3 loop reads CASSHHSDEQYF. CDR3 nucleotides: TGTGCCAGCAGCCACCATTCGGACGAGCAGTACTTC.

The V gene is TRBV19, the J gene TRBJ1-1, with 9 bases fitting TRBD1. Germline V gene sequence: CDR1 LNHDA, CDR2 SQIVND (reference sequence). V was pared by 5 bases and J by 10 bases, with 11 bases of the junction left unmatched. The CDR3 length is 14 residues. CDR3 protein: CASSRPGTGRTAFF. The CDR3 DNA follows: TGTGCCAGTAGTCGCCCCGGGACAGGGAGAACAGCTTTCTTT.

The gene calls are TRBV9 and TRBJ2-5; weak D call: TRBD1 (5 bases). Judging by the DNA end, TRBJ2-7 fits better; the J call may be wrong. Germline CDR1 is SGDLS and CDR2 is YYNGEE. This CDR3 region has 14 residues. The CDR3 sequence: CASSWTDTSYEQYF. The CDR3 DNA reads as TGTGCCAGCTCCTGGACGGACACCTCCTACGAGCAGTACTTC.

As concerns this clone: Compared with germline, one end of the junction differs, possibly owing to a read error. J is TRBJ1-1 and V is TRBV18; 8 nucleotides agree with TRBD1. This CDR3 contains 14 residues. The germline V gene encodes CDR1 KGHSH and CDR2 LQKENI. The CDR3 nucleotides are TGTGCCAGCTCACCACGGACAGGGAACGCTGAAGCTTTCTTT. Amino acids: CASSPRTGNAEAFF.

The CDR3 region has the DNA TGTGCCAGCAGTGAAGCGCAGGGGGTTTATAATGGCTACACCTTC. Translating gives CASSEAQGVYNGYTF. The chain links TRBV2 to TRBJ1-2; 7 positions agree with TRBD1. Germline V gene sequence: CDR1 SNHLY, CDR2 FYNNEI. V shed 0 bases and J 6 bases; nucleotides not matched to a gene: 7. The CDR3 is made up of 15 amino acids.

As for this clone: One junction end does not reproduce the germline sequence, and a read error may be involved. This sequence joins TRBV7-7 and TRBJ1-1, with a possible D match to TRBD1 (5 bases). Germline V CDR1 and CDR2: SSHAT, FNYEAQ (reference sequence). CDR3 size: 12 residues. The CDR3, as DNA: TGTGCTAGCAGCCAGGGTCACACTGAAGCTTTCTTT. It yields the protein CASSQGHTEAFF. Full variable domain (rest looked up from reference TRBV7-7 and TRBJ1-1): GAGVSQSPRYKVTKRGQDVTLRCDPISSHATLYWYQQALGQGPEFLTYFNYEAQPDKSGLPSDRFSAERPEGSISTLTIQRTEQRDSAMYRCASSQGHTEAFFGQGTRLTVV.

The chain links TRBV6-4 to TRBJ2-7, with D possibly TRBD2 on 6 matching bases. CDR1 MRHNA and CDR2 SNTAGT come from the germline V gene. Trimming shortened V by 3 bases and J by 3 bases, and 15 bases separated the two germline ends. The CDR3 spans 15 residues. The CDR3 nucleotides read TGTGCCAGCAGTGAGAAAGGGACGGACTACTACGAGCAGTACTTC. Translated: CASSEKGTDYYEQYF.

This sequence joins TRBV23-1 and TRBJ2-5, with D perhaps TRBD2 (5 bases). TRBV23-1 is an open reading frame whose function is uncertain. The CDR3 consists of 16 residues. V lost 4 bases and J lost 3, with 18 bases in between. The CDR3 spells CASSLREGSLEETQYF. Written as DNA, the CDR3 is TGCGCCAGCAGTCTTCGGGAAGGGTCGTTAGAAGAGACCCAGTACTTC.

This clone was counted between two and nine times. The V call is TRBV11-3, the J call TRBJ2-5, with D maybe TRBD2 (5 bases). CDR1 and CDR2 from the germline V gene are SGHNT and YENEEA. The CDR3 is 13 residues long. Trimming left V 5 bases short and J 3 bases short, with 10 bases between. The CDR3 spells CASSLDGEETQYF. The CDR3 DNA reads as TGTGCCAGCAGCCTGGACGGGGAAGAGACCCAGTACTTC.